The clone carrying this T cell receptor beta chain was picked up many times. The data are from a study of tumor and adjacent non-tumor tissue in lung cancer. The library came from three nested PCR rounds adapted from ARM-PCR protocols. TCRdb used MiXCR to reprocess the multiplex PCR reads, holding one entry per CDR3 protein. This table has under 150,000 distinct CDR3 sequences, about 71% appearing once. V was cut by 5 bases and J by 0 bases, with 9 bases left in between. The germline V gene has CDR1 MNHNS and CDR2 SASEGT. The CDR3 extends over 14 amino acids. This sample's RNA came from whole unsorted tissue.

The sequenced material came from lung tumor tissue. This clonotype originated in a man aged 60-69 years with small cell lung cancer. V and J are TRBV6-1 and TRBJ2-3; D gene ambiguous. The CDR3 loop reads CASSPQSSTDTQYF. DNA for the CDR3: TGTGCCAGCAGTCCCCAGTCTAGCACAGATACGCAGTATTTT.